This TCR beta chain was captured in a study of shared clonotypes between healthy human individuals. The study's findings and limits: Relative to their counterparts shared across all four donors, non-shared clonotypes exhibited diminished generation probabilities.

Each PCR replicate from the sorted subsets contained about 200 ng DNA, which is 25,000 to 30,000 T cell genomes. TCRdb's table, derived via immunoSEQ multiplex PCR, lists solely in-frame clones and lacks some. This sample has 740,000 or so clones, with around 78% found just once. The study drew all its donors from Caucasian adults living in Nashville, Tennessee. To note about this clone: No antigen is known for it.

Sequencing was done on a sample of memory CD4+ T cells sorted from blood. Sample subset: CD45RA-negative fraction. The TCR comes from a woman younger than 45 in good health.

The DNA for the CDR3 is TGTGCCAGCACCGTCAACTGGGCAGATACGCAGTATTTT. Translated, it gives CASTVNWADTQYF. The chain employs TRBV5-4 and TRBJ2-3, with D unclear. The CDR3 contains 13 residues. Trimming stripped 6 bases from V and 4 bases from J, with 12 bases between. CDR1 and CDR2 (germline): SGHNT, YYREEE (reference sequence).